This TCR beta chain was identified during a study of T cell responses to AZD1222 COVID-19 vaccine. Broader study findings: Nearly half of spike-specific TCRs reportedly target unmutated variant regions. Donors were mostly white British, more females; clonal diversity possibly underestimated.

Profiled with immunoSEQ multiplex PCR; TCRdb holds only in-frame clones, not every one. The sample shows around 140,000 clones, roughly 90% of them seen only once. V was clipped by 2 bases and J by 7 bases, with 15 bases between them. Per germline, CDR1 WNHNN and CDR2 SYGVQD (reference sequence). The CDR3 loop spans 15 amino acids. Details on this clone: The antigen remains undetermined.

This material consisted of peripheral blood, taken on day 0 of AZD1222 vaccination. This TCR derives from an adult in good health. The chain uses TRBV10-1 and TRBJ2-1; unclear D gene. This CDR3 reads CASSEAQRRQNEQFF. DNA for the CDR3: TGCGCCAGCAGTGAGGCTCAACGAAGGCAGAATGAGCAGTTCTTC.